These T cell receptor beta chains were read from a single sample in a study of shared clonotypes between healthy human individuals. Some clones are missing from TCRdb's copy, which holds only in-frame ones; the method was immunoSEQ multiplex PCR. Altogether hundreds of thousands of clones are present, more than 70% being singletons, with the ten largest covering 12%. The specimen was PBMCs. These receptors came from a woman aged 40 to 50 in good health. Some clones in this sample may be carry-over from other donors' samples. Both conserved end residues are part of each CDR3. D genes are given only for firm matches. The listing skips clone size in some rows; elsewhere it reads once, few, many or a size class.

- - TRBJ1-2 TRBV5-4 TGTGCCAGCAGCTTGGGAGGGGATACCTACTATGGCTACACCTTC CASSLGGDTYYGYTF
- - TRBJ1-1 TRBV6-5 TGTGCCAGCAGTTACAGGGAAGTGACTGAAGCTTTCTTT CASSYREVTEAFF
- - TRBJ2-3 TRBV28 TGTGCCAGCAGGGACAGCGGTCATACGCAGTATTTT CASRDSGHTQYF
- - TRBJ2-7 TRBV27 TGTGCCAGCAGTTTACAAGGGGGATCCCCCTACGAGCAGTACTTC CASSLQGGSPYEQYF
- TRBD2 TRBJ2-3 TRBV5-4 TGTGCCAGCAGCTTGGGAACTAGCGGGAGGGTTGACACAGATACGCAGTATTTT CASSLGTSGRVDTDTQYF
many - TRBJ2-1 TRBV4-3 TGCGCCAGCAGCCAAAATGTGAACTCCTACAATGAGCAGTTCTTC CASSQNVNSYNEQFF
- TRBD1 TRBJ2-7 TRBV28 TGTGCCAGCAGCAGTACAGGGGAAGTTTCCTACGAGCAGTACTTC CASSSTGEVSYEQYF
few - TRBJ1-1 TRBV10-3 TGTGCCATCAGTGAATTGGCGGCGAACACTGAAGCTTTCTTT CAISELAANTEAFF
- - TRBJ2-5 TRBV5-4 TGTGCCAGCAGCCCGAAGGGGGGGCAAGAGACCCAGTACTTC CASSPKGGQETQYF
- TRBD1 TRBJ1-3 TRBV6-5 TGTGCCAGCAGCCGACAGGGAGTTGGAAACACCATATATTTT CASSRQGVGNTIYF
- TRBD1 TRBJ2-1 TRBV18 TGTGCCAGCTCACCAGGGACAGGGGGCAGATACAATGAGCAGTTCTTC CASSPGTGGRYNEQFF
- TRBD1 TRBJ1-4 TRBV18 TGTGCCAGCTCACCGGGACAGGACGAAAAACTGTTTTTT CASSPGQDEKLFF
- TRBD2 TRBJ2-7 TRBV13 TGTGCCAGCAGCCCCGGACTAGCGGGAGTCTCCTACGAGCAGTACTTC CASSPGLAGVSYEQYF
- TRBD1 TRBJ2-2 TRBV14 TGTGCCAGCAGCCCCCGGACAGGGAACACCGGGGAGCTGTTTTTT CASSPRTGNTGELFF
- TRBD1 TRBJ1-1 TRBV28 TGTGCCAGCAGCCTGGGACAGGAGAACACTGAAGCTTTCTTT CASSLGQENTEAFF
once TRBD2 TRBJ2-2 TRBV15 TGTGCCACCAGCCGAGGTTATGGGGAGGGGAACACCGGGGAGCTGTTTTTT CATSRGYGEGNTGELFF
many - TRBJ1-5 TRBV28 TGTGCCAGCAGTTTCAACGAGGAGACGATTAGCAATCAGCCCCAGCATTTT CASSFNEETISNQPQHF
once - TRBJ1-1 TRBV2 TGTGCCAGCAGTGAGTTGGGGGCCGGGACTGAAGCTTTCTTT CASSELGAGTEAFF
- - TRBJ2-7 TRBV5-6 TGTGCCAGCAGCTGGGGGACACATGTGGCTTACGAGCAGTACTTC CASSWGTHVAYEQYF
- TRBD2 TRBJ2-7 TRBV5-1 TGCGCCAGCAGCTTCACTTTGACTAGCGGGAGGTCCTACGAGCAGTACTTC CASSFTLTSGRSYEQYF
few - TRBJ2-7 TRBV28 TGTGCCAGCAGACAGGCCCTCCCGACCTACGAGCAGTACTTC CASRQALPTYEQYF
- TRBD2 TRBJ2-7 TRBV11-1 TGTGCCAGCAGCCATAGCGGGAGCTCCTACGAGCAGTACTTC CASSHSGSSYEQYF
- TRBD2 TRBJ2-5 TRBV5-1 TGCGCCAGCAGCTTGGGGACTAGCGGGCAAGGGTATGAGACCCAGTACTTC CASSLGTSGQGYETQYF
- - TRBJ2-7 TRBV28 TGTGCCAGCAGTTTTGGAGGGACAGCTCCCTACGAGCAGTACTTC CASSFGGTAPYEQYF
- - TRBJ2-3 TRBV2 TGTGCCAGCAGTGAAGGGGGAAGGGTGGCGGATACGCAGTATTTT CASSEGGRVADTQYF
- - TRBJ1-2 TRBV6-4 TGTGCCAGCAGTGACTCGTCAGGGTACGGCTACACCTTC CASSDSSGYGYTF
- - TRBJ2-3 TRBV4-3 TGCGCCAGCAGTAGGGAGGAGGGAGATACGCAGTATTTT CASSREEGDTQYF
- TRBD2 TRBJ2-1 TRBV5-1 TGCGCCAGCAGCTTGGGGGGACTAACGGGCAATGAGCAGTTCTTC CASSLGGLTGNEQFF
- TRBD1 TRBJ1-6 TRBV5-1 TGCGCCAGCAGCTCCGGAGGGGGACAGGGGAAAAATTCACCCCTCCACTTT CASSSGGGQGKNSPLHF
once - TRBJ1-3 TRBV7-9 TGTGCCAGCAGCATACAGCAGGGGTATGGAAACACCATATATTTT CASSIQQGYGNTIYF
- - TRBJ2-7 TRBV11-2 TGTGCCAGCAGCTTAGATCTCGGGCCCCTCGGCCCCGAGCAGTACTTC CASSLDLGPLGPEQYF
- - TRBJ1-5 TRBV5-1 TGCGCCAGCAGCTTGGGGGAGGTGGGGAATCAGCCCCAGCATTTT CASSLGEVGNQPQHF
- TRBD2 TRBJ2-1 TRBV28 TGTGCCAGCAGTCGGACTAGCGGAGCGGATGAGCAGTTCTTC CASSRTSGADEQFF
- - TRBJ1-2 TRBV5-6 TGTGCCAGCAGCTTGGAACGGGGAAGTACAGGCAATTCTGGCTACACCTTC CASSLERGSTGNSGYTF
- - TRBJ2-5 TRBV6-1 TGTGCCAGCAGCTACCCCCAAGAGACCCAGTACTTC CASSYPQETQYF
- - TRBJ1-2 TRBV27 TGTGCCAGCAGTTCGTGGACGGGGGACTATGGCTACACCTTC CASSSWTGDYGYTF
- - TRBJ2-7 TRBV6-6 TGTGCCAGCAGCAACAGGAGGGGGACTGCCGAGCAGTACTTC CASSNRRGTAEQYF